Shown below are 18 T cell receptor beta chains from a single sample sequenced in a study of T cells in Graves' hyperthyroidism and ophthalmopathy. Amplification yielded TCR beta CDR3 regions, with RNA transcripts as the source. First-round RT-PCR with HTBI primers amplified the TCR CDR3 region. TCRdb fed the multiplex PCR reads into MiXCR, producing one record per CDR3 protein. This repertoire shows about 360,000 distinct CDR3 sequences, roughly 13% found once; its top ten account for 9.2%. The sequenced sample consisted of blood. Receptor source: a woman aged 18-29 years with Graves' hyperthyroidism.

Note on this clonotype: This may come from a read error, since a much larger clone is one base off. Written as DNA, the CDR3 is TGTGCCAGCAGTTACTCGATCCCTGCTAGTGAGCAGTACTTC. Protein product: CASSYSIPASEQYF. The gene calls are TRBV6-5 and TRBJ2-7; D is uncertain. The CDR3 consists of 14 residues. Trimming removed 0 bases at V and 7 bases at J, with 13 bases between. Germline V lookup: CDR1 MNHEY, CDR2 SVGAGI.

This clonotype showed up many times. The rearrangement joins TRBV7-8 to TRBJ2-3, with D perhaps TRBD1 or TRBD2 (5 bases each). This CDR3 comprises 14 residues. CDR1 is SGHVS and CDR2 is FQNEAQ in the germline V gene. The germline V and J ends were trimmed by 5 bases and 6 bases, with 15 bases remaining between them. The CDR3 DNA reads TGTGCCAGCAGCCCCGGGACCCTAGGGGATACGCAGTATTTT. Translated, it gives CASSPGTLGDTQYF.

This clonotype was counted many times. The CDR3 sequence: CASSSTGVDTEAFF. The CDR3 bases are TGTGCCAGCAGCTCCACAGGGGTTGACACTGAAGCTTTCTTT. This chain uses TRBV27 with TRBJ1-1; 7 bases are a match to TRBD1. The CDR3 covers 14 residues. Per the germline V gene, CDR1 is MNHEY and CDR2 is SMNVEV (reference sequence). Unmatched junction bases numbered 7, after V lost 6 bases and J lost 3 bases.

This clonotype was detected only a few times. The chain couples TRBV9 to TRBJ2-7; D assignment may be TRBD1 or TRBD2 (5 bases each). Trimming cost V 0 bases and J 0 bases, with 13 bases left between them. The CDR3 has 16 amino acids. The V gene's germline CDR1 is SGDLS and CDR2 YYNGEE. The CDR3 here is CASSVGRGAPSYEQYF. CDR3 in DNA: TGTGCCAGCAGCGTAGGGAGAGGGGCCCCCTCCTACGAGCAGTACTTC.

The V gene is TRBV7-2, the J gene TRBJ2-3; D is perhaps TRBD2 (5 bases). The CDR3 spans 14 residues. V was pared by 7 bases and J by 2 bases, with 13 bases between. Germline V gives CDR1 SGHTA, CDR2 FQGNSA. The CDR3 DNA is TGTGCCAGCAAGTTGGGCGGGTACACAGATACGCAGTATTTT. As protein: CASKLGGYTDTQYF.

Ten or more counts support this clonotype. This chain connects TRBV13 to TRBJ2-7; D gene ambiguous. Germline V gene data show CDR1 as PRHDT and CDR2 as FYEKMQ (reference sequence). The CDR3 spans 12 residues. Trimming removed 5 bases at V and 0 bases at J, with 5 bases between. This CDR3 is CASSTDSYEQYF. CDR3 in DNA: TGTGCCAGCAGCACCGACTCCTACGAGCAGTACTTC.

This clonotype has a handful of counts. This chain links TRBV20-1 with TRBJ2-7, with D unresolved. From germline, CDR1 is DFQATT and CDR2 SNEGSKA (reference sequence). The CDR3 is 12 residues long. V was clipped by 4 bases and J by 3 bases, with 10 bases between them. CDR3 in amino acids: CSANGLFYEQYF. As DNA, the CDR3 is TGCAGTGCTAACGGCCTGTTCTACGAGCAGTACTTC.

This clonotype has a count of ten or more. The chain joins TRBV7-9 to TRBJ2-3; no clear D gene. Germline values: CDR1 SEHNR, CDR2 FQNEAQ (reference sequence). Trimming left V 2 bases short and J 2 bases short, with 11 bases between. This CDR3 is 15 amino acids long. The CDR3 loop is CASSLPGRLTDTQYF. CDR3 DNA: TGTGCCAGCAGCTTACCCGGCAGGCTCACAGATACGCAGTATTTT.

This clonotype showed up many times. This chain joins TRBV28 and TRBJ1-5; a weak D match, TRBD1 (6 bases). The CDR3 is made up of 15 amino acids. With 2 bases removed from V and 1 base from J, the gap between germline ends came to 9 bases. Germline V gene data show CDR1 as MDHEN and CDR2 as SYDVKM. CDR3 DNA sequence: TGTGCCAGCAGTTTAGGGGGGGCGAGCAATCAGCCCCAGCATTTT. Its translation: CASSLGGASNQPQHF.

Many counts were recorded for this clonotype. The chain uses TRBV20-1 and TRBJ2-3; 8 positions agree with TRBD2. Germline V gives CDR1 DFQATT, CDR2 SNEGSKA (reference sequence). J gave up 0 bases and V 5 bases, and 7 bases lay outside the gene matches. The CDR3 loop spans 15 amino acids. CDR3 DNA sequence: TGCAGTGCTGAGAGGGCTAGCGGGAGCACAGATACGCAGTATTTT. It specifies CSAERASGSTDTQYF.

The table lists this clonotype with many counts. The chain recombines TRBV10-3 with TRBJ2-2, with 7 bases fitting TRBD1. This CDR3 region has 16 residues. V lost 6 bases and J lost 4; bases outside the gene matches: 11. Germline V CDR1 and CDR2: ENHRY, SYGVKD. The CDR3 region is CAISRTGVSSTGELFF. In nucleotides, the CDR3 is TGTGCCATCAGCAGAACAGGGGTCTCGAGCACCGGGGAGCTGTTTTTT.

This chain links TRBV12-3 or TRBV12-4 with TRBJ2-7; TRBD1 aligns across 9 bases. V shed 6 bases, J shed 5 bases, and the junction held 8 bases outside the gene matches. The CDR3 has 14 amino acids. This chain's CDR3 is CASSLGQGNDEQYF. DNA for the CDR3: TGTGCCAGCAGCCTGGGACAGGGTAACGACGAGCAGTACTTC.

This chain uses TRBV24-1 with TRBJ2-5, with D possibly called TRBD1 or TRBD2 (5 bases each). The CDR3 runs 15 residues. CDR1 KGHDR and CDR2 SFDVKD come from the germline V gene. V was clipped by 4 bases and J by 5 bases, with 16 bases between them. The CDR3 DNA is TGTGCCACCAGTGAACCCGGGACGCAGTACGAGACCCAGTACTTC. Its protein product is CATSEPGTQYETQYF.

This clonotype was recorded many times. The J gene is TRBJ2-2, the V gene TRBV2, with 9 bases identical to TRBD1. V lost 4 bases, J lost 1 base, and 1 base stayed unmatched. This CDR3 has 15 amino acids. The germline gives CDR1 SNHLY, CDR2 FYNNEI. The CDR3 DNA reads TGTGCCAGCAGTGGGGACAGGGTGAACACCGGGGAGCTGTTTTTT. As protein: CASSGDRVNTGELFF.

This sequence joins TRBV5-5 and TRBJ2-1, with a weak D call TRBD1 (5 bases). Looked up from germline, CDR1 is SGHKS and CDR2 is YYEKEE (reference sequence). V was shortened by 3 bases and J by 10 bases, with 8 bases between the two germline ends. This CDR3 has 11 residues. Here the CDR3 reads CASSSRTEQFF. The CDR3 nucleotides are TGTGCCAGCAGCTCTCGGACAGAGCAGTTCTTC.

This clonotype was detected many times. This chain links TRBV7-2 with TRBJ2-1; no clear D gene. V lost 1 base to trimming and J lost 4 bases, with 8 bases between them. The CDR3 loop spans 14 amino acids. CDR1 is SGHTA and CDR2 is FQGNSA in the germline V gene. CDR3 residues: CASSLGGPYNEQFF. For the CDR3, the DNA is TGTGCCAGCAGCTTAGGGGGTCCGTACAATGAGCAGTTCTTC. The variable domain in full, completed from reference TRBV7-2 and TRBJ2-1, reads GAGVSQSPSNKVTEKGKDVELRCDPISGHTALYWYRQSLGQGLEFLIYFQGNSAPDKSGLPSDRFSAERTGGSVSTLTIQRTQQEDSAVYLCASSLGGPYNEQFFGPGTRLTVL.

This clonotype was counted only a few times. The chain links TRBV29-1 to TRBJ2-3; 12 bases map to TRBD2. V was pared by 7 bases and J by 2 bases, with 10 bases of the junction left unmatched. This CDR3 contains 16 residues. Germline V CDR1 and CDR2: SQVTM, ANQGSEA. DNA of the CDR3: TGCAGCGCTCTACCTACTAGCGGGGGGTACACAGATACGCAGTATTTT. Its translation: CSALPTSGGYTDTQYF.

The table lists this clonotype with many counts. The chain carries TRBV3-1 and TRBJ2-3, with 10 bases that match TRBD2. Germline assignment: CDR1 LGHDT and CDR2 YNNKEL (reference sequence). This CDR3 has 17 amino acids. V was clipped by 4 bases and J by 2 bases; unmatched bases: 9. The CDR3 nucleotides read TGTGCCAGCAGCCCCACCTATAGCGGGGGGAACACAGATACGCAGTATTTT. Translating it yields CASSPTYSGGNTDTQYF.